The text below deals with one TCR beta chain. V shed 6 bases and J 6 bases; nucleotides not matched to a gene: 11. Germline loops: CDR1 SGHTA, CDR2 FQGNSA. The CDR3 sequence is 16 residues long. This sample is part of a study of blood T cell repertoires in COVID-19. Looking at the study overall: The United States, Italy and Spain were the sources of the acute and convalescent COVID-19 samples.

In the source study's methods: Using reference gene primer amplification, nucleated cell counts were estimated. TCRdb's table, derived via immunoSEQ multiplex PCR, lists solely in-frame clones and lacks some. The D gene and trimming were derived from the DNA, and the V and J assignments and clone size from that table. The top ten clones hold 1.7% of a sample with about 97,000 clones, 90% of them seen once. Sequenced material: peripheral blood. This sequence was found in a man aged 55 to 70 with acute or convalescent COVID-19. The chain uses TRBV7-2 and TRBJ1-5, with TRBD1 identical over 10 bases. This CDR3 reads CASRTGGRNAVQPQHF. Written as DNA, the CDR3 is TGTGCCAGCAGGACAGGGGGCAGGAATGCGGTTCAGCCCCAGCATTTT. Supplemented by reference TRBV7-2 and TRBJ1-5, the full variable domain reads GAGVSQSPSNKVTEKGKDVELRCDPISGHTALYWYRQSLGQGLEFLIYFQGNSAPDKSGLPSDRFSAERTGGSVSTLTIQRTQQEDSAVYLCASRTGGRNAVQPQHFGDGTRLSIL.